The present TCR beta chain was sequenced within a study of blood T cell repertoires in COVID-19. The overall study: There were acute and convalescent COVID-19 samples, and they came from the United States, Italy and Spain.

Using immunoSEQ multiplex PCR, the repertoire was profiled, and TCRdb retains in-frame clones only, with some absent. The top ten hold 6.9% of the sample, which has under 200,000 clones, around 80% seen once. The V end was cut by 4 bases, the J end by 3 bases, with 13 bases between. The germline CDR1 and CDR2 sequences are SGHRS and YFSETQ. The CDR3 consists of 14 residues. Sequencing was performed on peripheral blood. V and J are TRBV5-1 and TRBJ2-5, with D maybe TRBD2 (5 bases). This receptor was taken from a man aged 60-69 years with acute or convalescent COVID-19. CDR3 amino acids: CASSPTGSKETQYF. The CDR3 region has the DNA TGCGCCAGCAGCCCGACGGGGTCCAAAGAGACCCAGTACTTC.